This T cell receptor (beta chain) appears in the sequencing data of a study of technical replicates of blood from a handful of donors listed by TCRdb under 2017. This clone was recorded only once. Its antigen is currently not known. No per-base quality is available; no much larger clone lies one base away. To prepare the library, the immunoSEQ multiplex PCR assay was applied. In TCRdb, the immuneACCESS table is reduced to in-frame sequences with V and J assigned. These tables do not hold every clone; where another copy was compared, an unresolved V gene accounts for under half, and the others remain unexplained. The sample records about 82,000 clones, 91% of which are singletons. The ten most abundant clones make up approximately 0.39% of the sample. CDR1 and CDR2, per the germline V gene, are SGHVS and FQNEAQ. Spanning cysteine to phenylalanine, the CDR3 consists of 15 amino acids. Of all the DNA, just the CDR3 is kept, 45 bases in frame from base 1. V gives up 3 bases and J gives up 6 bases, and the segment between their germline ends measures 14 bases.

The rearranged segments are TRBV7-8 and TRBJ1-4, with the D gene too uncertain to name. This TCR was recovered from a human donor in good health. The sample was T cells isolated from PBMCs. The nucleotide sequence is TGTGCCAGCAGCTTTTCTTGGGCCCCAGATGAAAAACTGTTTTTT. This codes for CASSFSWAPDEKLFF. With the portions outside the CDR3 filled from the reference TRBV7-8 and TRBJ1-4 genes, the complete variable region becomes GAGVSQSPRYKVAKRGQDVALRCDPISGHVSLFWYQQALGQGPEFLTYFQNEAQLDKSGLPSDRFFAERPEGSVSTLKIQRTQQEDSAVYLCASSFSWAPDEKLFFGSGTQLSVL.